These 23 T cell receptor beta chains share one sample of origin, sequenced in a study of T-cell memory formation after mild COVID-19. TCRdb processed the 5' RACE reads anew with MiXCR; each CDR3 protein has one entry. Here the sample spans some 180,000 distinct CDR3 sequences, 10% to 15% being singletons. The source material was PBMCs or a T cell subset sorted from them (not recorded which). The receptors were gathered from a man aged 18 to 29 who had mild COVID-19 (a few samples of this study predate the infection). Cell type and time point are not known.

The chain employs TRBV10-3 and TRBJ2-2, with a weak D call TRBD1 (5 bases). The length of the CDR3 is 15 residues. Trimming pared 2 bases from V and 1 base from J, leaving 8 bases between. Germline V gene sequence: CDR1 ENHRY, CDR2 SYGVKD. The CDR3 reads CAISETGQNTGELFF. The CDR3 DNA is TGTGCCATCAGTGAGACTGGACAGAACACCGGGGAGCTGTTTTTT.

The chain joins TRBV28 to TRBJ2-3; TRBD1 matches at 7 bases. With V trimmed by 6 bases and J by 3 bases, 9 bases remained unmatched. From germline, CDR1 is MDHEN and CDR2 SYDVKM. CDR3 length: 15 amino acids. This CDR3 reads CASSEIQGKTDTQYF. The DNA for the CDR3 is TGTGCCAGCAGCGAGATACAGGGGAAGACAGATACGCAGTATTTT. Full variable domain (rest looked up from reference TRBV28 and TRBJ2-3): DVKVTQSSRYLVKRTGEKVFLECVQDMDHENMFWYRQDPGLGLRLIYFSYDVKMKEKGDIPEGYSVSREKKERFSLILESASTNQTSMYLCASSEIQGKTDTQYFGPGTRLTVL.

In this sample, this clonotype turned up a few times. The chain couples TRBV5-1 to TRBJ1-3; the D gene is possibly TRBD1 (5 bases). Trimming stripped 4 bases from V and 3 bases from J, with 11 bases between. CDR3 length: 14 residues. CDR1 and CDR2 (germline): SGHRS, YFSETQ. CDR3 nucleotides: TGCGCCAGCAGCACCTCCAGGGATGGAAACACCATATATTTT. Translating gives CASSTSRDGNTIYF.

This clonotype has just a few counts. The gene calls are TRBV5-1 and TRBJ2-1, with a possible D match to TRBD1 (8 bases). CDR3 length equals 17 residues. CDR1 and CDR2 (germline): SGHRS, YFSETQ. The V end was cut by 4 bases, the J end by 3 bases, with 20 bases between. This CDR3 reads CASSENTGGGIYNEQFF. In nucleotides, the CDR3 is TGCGCCAGCAGCGAGAACACAGGGGGGGGTATCTACAATGAGCAGTTCTTC.

This clonotype appeared many times. The gene calls are TRBV7-9 and TRBJ2-2, with D hard to call. Trimming pared 5 bases from V and 2 bases from J, leaving 15 bases between. The CDR3 covers 16 residues. Germline loops: CDR1 SEHNR, CDR2 FQNEAQ (reference sequence). The CDR3, as DNA: TGTGCCAGCAGCACCACCTGGGCCCGAAACACCGGGGAGCTGTTTTTT. Encoded protein: CASSTTWARNTGELFF.

This clonotype was found many times. The chain is built from TRBV7-9 and TRBJ2-1, with TRBD2 matching over 10 bases. The germline CDR1 and CDR2 sequences are SEHNR and FQNEAQ (reference sequence). The trim removed 0 bases at V and 4 bases at J, leaving 3 bases unmatched. This CDR3 region has 16 residues. Here the CDR3 reads CASSLALAGAYNEQFF. CDR3 bases: TGTGCCAGCAGCTTAGCCCTAGCGGGGGCGTACAATGAGCAGTTCTTC.

This clonotype has more than one count but fewer than ten. The genes are TRBV20-1 and TRBJ1-5; TRBD1 is a possible D gene (5 bases). The CDR3 is 14 amino acids. The germline V and J ends were trimmed by 2 bases and 4 bases, with 12 bases remaining between them. CDR1 DFQATT and CDR2 SNEGSKA come from the germline V gene (reference sequence). The CDR3 nucleotides are TGCAGTGCTAGACAGGTTGGGGGAAATCAGCCCCAGCATTTT. Amino acids: CSARQVGGNQPQHF.

In this sample, this clonotype turned up a few times. The chain joins TRBV4-1 to TRBJ2-1, with 10 positions matching TRBD2. CDR1 is MGHRA and CDR2 is YSYEKL in the germline V gene. J gave up 8 bases and V 6 bases, and 10 bases lay outside the gene matches. The CDR3 contains 15 residues. The CDR3 sequence: CASRQLGLAIYEQFF. The CDR3 DNA reads as TGCGCCAGCAGACAATTGGGACTAGCGATTTATGAGCAGTTCTTC.

The J gene is TRBJ2-6, the V gene TRBV3-1; D is uncertain. The CDR3 has 15 residues. Per the germline V gene, CDR1 is LGHDT and CDR2 is YNNKEL (reference sequence). V was clipped by 1 base and J by 0 bases, with 4 bases between them. The CDR3: CASSQGFSGANVLTF. CDR3 nucleotide sequence: TGTGCCAGCAGCCAAGGTTTCTCTGGGGCCAACGTCCTGACTTTC.

At least ten counts were recorded for this clonotype. The chain recombines TRBV12-3 or TRBV12-4 with TRBJ1-2, with a tentative D call TRBD1 (6 bases). There are 15 residues in the CDR3. Trimming left V 6 bases short and J 4 bases short, with 18 bases between. CDR3 DNA sequence: TGTGCCAGCAGCTCCGACAGGAAACCCTCCTATGGCTACACCTTC. This codes for CASSSDRKPSYGYTF.

This clonotype has only a few counts. The chain uses TRBV5-5 and TRBJ1-1; D remains ambiguous. Germline loops: CDR1 SGHKS, CDR2 YYEKEE (reference sequence). Trimming stripped 0 bases from V and 1 base from J, with 10 bases between. CDR3 length: 15 amino acids. The chain's CDR3 is CASSLGWATNTEAFF. The CDR3 DNA reads as TGTGCCAGCAGCTTGGGGTGGGCTACGAACACTGAAGCTTTCTTT.

This clonotype was found a few times. The chain uses TRBV5-1 and TRBJ2-3; no clear D. Germline loops: CDR1 SGHRS, CDR2 YFSETQ. The CDR3 contains 17 residues. Deletions cut 1 base from V and 0 bases from J, with 15 bases between. CDR3 protein: CASSLTKWAVSTDTQYF. As DNA, the CDR3 is TGCGCCAGCAGCTTGACGAAATGGGCGGTTAGCACAGATACGCAGTATTTT.

The gene calls are TRBV15 and TRBJ1-2; the D is unclear. Germline V gives CDR1 LNHNV, CDR2 YYDKDF (reference sequence). The CDR3 is made up of 16 amino acids. With 2 bases removed from V and 8 bases from J, the gap between germline ends came to 21 bases. The CDR3, as DNA: TGTGCCACCAGCAGATTAATAGACATGGGAAGGGTCGGCTACACCTTC. It is translated as CATSRLIDMGRVGYTF.

A few counts support this clonotype. The V gene is TRBV7-2, the J gene TRBJ2-3, with D possibly matching TRBD1 (5 bases). The CDR3 covers 15 residues. The V end was cut by 5 bases, the J end by 0 bases, with 12 bases between. The V gene's germline CDR1 is SGHTA and CDR2 FQGNSA. The CDR3 reads CASSLRQPSTDTQYF. The CDR3, as DNA: TGTGCCAGCAGCCTAAGACAGCCTAGCACAGATACGCAGTATTTT.

This clonotype was found many times. The chain has TRBV27 and TRBJ2-3; the D gene is possibly TRBD2 (6 bases). The germline V and J ends were trimmed by 6 bases and 3 bases, with 16 bases remaining between them. CDR3 size: 15 residues. Looked up from germline, CDR1 is MNHEY and CDR2 is SMNVEV (reference sequence). The DNA for the CDR3 is TGTGCCAGCAGCAGCCGGGAGACGTTGACAGATACGCAGTATTTT. It codes for CASSSRETLTDTQYF.

The V gene is TRBV6-1, the J gene TRBJ2-5; D might be TRBD1 or TRBD2, each matching 6 bases. Germline-derived CDR1 and CDR2 are MNHNS and SASEGT. CDR3 size: 13 residues. Trimming stripped 5 bases from V and 5 bases from J, with 12 bases between. The CDR3 region has the DNA TGTGCCAGCAGTTCGGGGGCAATGGAGACCCAGTACTTC. Translated, it gives CASSSGAMETQYF.

This chain joins TRBV15 and TRBJ1-2; unclear D gene. V lost 1 base to trimming and J lost 7 bases, with 19 bases between them. CDR1 LNHNV and CDR2 YYDKDF come from the germline V gene (reference sequence). The CDR3 consists of 16 residues. The CDR3 nucleotides read TGTGCCACCAGCAGAGTATCAGGACCTAGGTACGGTGGCTACACCTTC. Amino acid sequence: CATSRVSGPRYGGYTF.

The chain recombines TRBV5-1 with TRBJ2-3; 7 nucleotides match TRBD2. Trimming took 4 bases from V and 0 from J; bases not matched to a gene: 5. Germline CDR1 reads SGHRS; CDR2 reads YFSETQ. The CDR3 runs to 15 residues. CDR3 loop: CASSRTSGSTDTQYF. As DNA, the CDR3 is TGCGCCAGCAGCAGGACTAGTGGAAGCACAGATACGCAGTATTTT.

The chain joins TRBV6-2 or TRBV6-3 to TRBJ2-1; the match to TRBD2 covers 11 bases. CDR1 is MNHEY and CDR2 is SVGEGT in the germline V gene. Trimming took 6 bases from V and 5 from J; bases not matched to a gene: 6. This CDR3 comprises 15 residues. The CDR3 reads CASSIAGGLDNEQFF. DNA of the CDR3: TGTGCCAGCAGCATAGCGGGGGGGCTCGACAATGAGCAGTTCTTC.

There are many counts of this clonotype. CDR3 amino acids: CASSVTGTVGTEAFF. CDR3 sequence (DNA): TGCGCCAGCAGCGTTACCGGGACAGTGGGCACTGAAGCTTTCTTT. The chain couples TRBV5-1 to TRBJ1-1; 7 nucleotides align to TRBD1. With V trimmed by 4 bases and J by 4 bases, 10 bases remained unmatched. CDR1 and CDR2 (germline): SGHRS, YFSETQ. This CDR3 comprises 15 residues.

This clonotype was seen more than once but under ten times. The chain carries TRBV12-3 or TRBV12-4 and TRBJ2-7, with D possibly TRBD2 on 6 matching bases. The CDR3 has 14 amino acids. V lost 6 bases to trimming and J lost 2 bases, with 14 bases between them. CDR3 protein: CASSAHGGTYEQYF. The DNA for the CDR3 is TGTGCCAGCAGCGCCCACGGGGGTACCTACGAGCAGTACTTC.

The V call is TRBV15, the J call TRBJ2-1; D assignment may be TRBD1 or TRBD2 (6 bases each). Germline CDR1 LNHNV, CDR2 YYDKDF (reference sequence). There are 15 residues in the CDR3. The V end lost 3 bases, the J end lost 3 bases, and 12 bases lay between the germline ends. The CDR3 DNA sequence: TGTGCCACCAGCAGTGGGGGGCGCGGCTACAATGAGCAGTTCTTC. This codes for CATSSGGRGYNEQFF. The whole variable domain, remainder taken from reference TRBV15 and TRBJ2-1, is DAMVIQNPRYQVTQFGKPVTLSCSQTLNHNVMYWYQQKSSQAPKLLFHYYDKDFNNEADTPDNFQSRRPNTSFCFLDIRSPGLGDTAMYLCATSSGGRGYNEQFFGPGTRLTVL.

The CDR3 DNA reads TGTGCCAGCAGCGTAGTACGGGGTGATGGCGAGCAGTACGTC. Its translation: CASSVVRGDGEQYV. The chain links TRBV9 to TRBJ2-7; D may be TRBD2 (5 bases). V was shortened by 0 bases and J by 6 bases, with 13 bases between the two germline ends. Per the germline V gene, CDR1 is SGDLS and CDR2 is YYNGEE. The CDR3 is 14 residues long.